This TCR beta chain was identified during a study of T cell clonality in common variable immunodeficiency. This clone was picked up a small number of times. The antigen remains undetermined. Study results and limitations: Common variable immunodeficiency TCR beta sequences reportedly had fewer deletions and N-nucleotide insertions. Fewer TCRbeta clones were shared among CVID subjects than controls. Repertoire-complication correlations in CVID were limited by patient heterogeneity.

Measured with immunoSEQ multiplex PCR; TCRdb has only the in-frame clones, and not every one. The sample contains about 28,000 clones, none of them singletons. Caucasian heritage predominated among both patients and controls. CVID subjects had received replacement immunoglobulin for at least one year. Sequenced material: peripheral blood mononuclear cells. The receptor comes from a human donor with common variable immunodeficiency.

CDR3 DNA, as far as it was read: TGTGCCAGCTCACCGGACAGGGCGCAAGAGACC. It is translated as CASSPDRAQET. The whole CDR3 sequence is CASSPDRAQETQYF. The chain employs TRBV18 and TRBJ2-5; TRBD1 matches at 8 bases. The read falls 3 residues short of the CDR3 end, and the missing part is taken from the germline J gene. V shed 3 bases and J 2 bases; nucleotides not matched to a gene: 2. Germline CDR1 reads KGHSH; CDR2 reads LQKENI. The CDR3 is made up of 14 amino acids.